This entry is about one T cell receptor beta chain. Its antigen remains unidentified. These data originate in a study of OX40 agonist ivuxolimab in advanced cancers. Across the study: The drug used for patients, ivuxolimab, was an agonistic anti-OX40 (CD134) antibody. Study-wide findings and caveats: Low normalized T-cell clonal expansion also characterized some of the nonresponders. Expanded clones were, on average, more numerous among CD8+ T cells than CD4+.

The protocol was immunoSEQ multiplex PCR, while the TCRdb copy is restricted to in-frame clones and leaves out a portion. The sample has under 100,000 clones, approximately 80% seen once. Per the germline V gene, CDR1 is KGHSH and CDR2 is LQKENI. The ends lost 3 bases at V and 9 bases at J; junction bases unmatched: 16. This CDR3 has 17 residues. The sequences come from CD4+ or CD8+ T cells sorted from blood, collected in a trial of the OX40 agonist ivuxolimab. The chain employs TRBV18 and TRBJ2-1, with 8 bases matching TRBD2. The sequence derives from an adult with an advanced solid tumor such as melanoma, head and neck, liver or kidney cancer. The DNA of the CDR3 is TGTGCCAGCTCACCCGGAGGAGGTGCCGGGGGGGTTGGTGAGCAGTTCTTC. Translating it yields CASSPGGGAGGVGEQFF.